This TCR beta chain was captured by sequencing in a study of OX40 agonist ivuxolimab in advanced cancers. The wider study: Mean age approximately 59 years, range roughly 23 to 79; 82.7% male. Findings and limits, study-wide: Certain nonresponders likewise exhibited a low normalized T-cell clonal expansion. The antigens recognized by the expanded peripheral T cells, that is their antigen specificity, were not determined.

Produced via immunoSEQ multiplex PCR; TCRdb's table is partial and in-frame only. The sample contains about 68,000 clones, 75% to 85% of which appear only once. V gave up 4 bases and J gave up 0 bases; unmatched junction bases: 2. The CDR3 length is 16 residues. Germline V gene sequence: CDR1 LNHDA, CDR2 SQIVND (reference sequence). With respect to this clone: The antigen is unknown.

The rearrangement uses TRBV19 and TRBJ2-5; 13 bases fit TRBD2. This specimen was CD4+ or CD8+ T cells sorted from blood, taken in a trial of the OX40 agonist ivuxolimab. The source of this sequence is an adult with an advanced solid tumor such as melanoma, head and neck, liver or kidney cancer. DNA for the CDR3: TGTGCCAGTAGTACCGGGACTAGCGGGAACCAAGAGACCCAGTACTTC. This translates into CASSTGTSGNQETQYF. Filled out from reference TRBV19 and TRBJ2-5, the complete variable domain reads DGGITQSPKYLFRKEGQNVTLSCEQNLNHDAMYWYRQDPGQGLRLIYYSQIVNDFQKGDIAEGYSVSREKKESFPLTVTSAQKNPTAFYLCASSTGTSGNQETQYFGPGTRLLVL.